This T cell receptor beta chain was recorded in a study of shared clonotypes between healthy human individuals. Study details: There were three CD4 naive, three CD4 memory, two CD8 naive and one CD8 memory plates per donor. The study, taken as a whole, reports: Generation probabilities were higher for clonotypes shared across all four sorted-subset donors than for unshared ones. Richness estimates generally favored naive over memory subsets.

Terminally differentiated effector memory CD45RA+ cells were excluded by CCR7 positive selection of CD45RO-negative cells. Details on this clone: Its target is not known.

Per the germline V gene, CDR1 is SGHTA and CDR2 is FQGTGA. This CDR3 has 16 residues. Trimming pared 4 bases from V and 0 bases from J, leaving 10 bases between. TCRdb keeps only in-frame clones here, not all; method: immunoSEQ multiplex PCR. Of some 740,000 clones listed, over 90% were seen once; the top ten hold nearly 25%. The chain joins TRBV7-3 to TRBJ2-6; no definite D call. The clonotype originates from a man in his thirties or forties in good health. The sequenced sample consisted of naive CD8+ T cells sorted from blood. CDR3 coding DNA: TGTGCCAGCAGCTCCATACACTTCTCTGGGGCCAACGTCCTGACTTTC. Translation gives CASSSIHFSGANVLTF.